The 20 T cell receptor beta chains given below trace back to one sample, sequenced in a study of blood T cells in healthy people across ages (dated by TCRdb to 2014 to 2015). Libraries came from 5' RACE. Instrument used: Illumina HiSeq 2500. A second PCR of roughly 7 to 11 cycles was performed with a sample-barcoded 5' primer and a J-beta primer mix. In TCRdb, the public reads were trimmed at Q25 with fastp and aligned with MiXCR, with productive beta chains retained. All rows with the same CDR3 protein become a single entry with the most common DNA and genes. Across this sample there are about 500,000 distinct CDR3 sequences, with 20% to 30% seen only once. The ten largest clones add up to 8.5% to 9.5% of the sample. These same records also appear under a second study, on T cells of mothers and their children.

Sequences were obtained from blood. Receptor source: a boy younger than 18 in good health.

This sequence joins TRBV20-1 and TRBJ2-7; 10 bases fit TRBD2. The V and J ends lost 3 bases and 0 bases, in that order; junction bases with no gene match: 5. The CDR3 loop spans 15 amino acids. Germline V gives CDR1 DFQATT, CDR2 SNEGSKA (reference sequence). For the CDR3, the DNA is TGCAGTGCTAGGGGACTAGCGAGGAACTCCTACGAGCAGTACTTC. Translated: CSARGLARNSYEQYF.

This clonotype was observed a few times. The chain employs TRBV7-9 and TRBJ2-2; D is perhaps TRBD1 (6 bases). The CDR3 is 15 amino acids. Looked up from germline, CDR1 is SEHNR and CDR2 is FQNEAQ (reference sequence). V was cut by 7 bases and J by 0 bases, with 12 bases left in between. CDR3: CASTQGPSNTGELFF. CDR3 coding DNA: TGTGCCAGCACTCAGGGGCCTTCGAACACCGGGGAGCTGTTTTTT.

This clonotype was counted a few times. This chain links TRBV20-1 with TRBJ2-3; D is possibly TRBD2 (6 bases). Per the germline V gene, CDR1 is DFQATT and CDR2 is SNEGSKA (reference sequence). The CDR3 loop spans 14 amino acids. The ends were cut back, 2 bases at V and 2 bases at J, with 11 bases in the middle. The CDR3 is CSARQTRSTDTQYF. For the CDR3, the DNA is TGCAGTGCTAGACAGACTAGATCCACAGATACGCAGTATTTT.

The chain employs TRBV12-5 and TRBJ1-1, with D maybe TRBD1 (5 bases). The CDR3 sequence is 16 residues long. Germline assignment: CDR1 LGHNT and CDR2 FRNRAP. V was pared by 8 bases and J by 5 bases, with 24 bases between. CDR3 DNA: TGTGCTAGTCCCCCCAACGGGGGGATGGTGAGGACTGAAGCTTTCTTT. Translating it yields CASPPNGGMVRTEAFF.

The rearrangement uses TRBV5-1 and TRBJ2-7; the match to TRBD1 covers 8 bases. Trimming removed 5 bases from V and 5 bases from J; junction bases left unmatched: 6. The CDR3 has 13 residues. Germline lookup yields CDR1 SGHRS and CDR2 YFSETQ. The CDR3 loop is CASRKDRVHEQYF. For the CDR3, the DNA is TGCGCCAGCAGAAAGGACAGGGTCCACGAGCAGTACTTC. The full variable domain, with the rest looked up from reference TRBV5-1 and TRBJ2-7, is KAGVTQTPRYLIKTRGQQVTLSCSPISGHRSVSWYQQTPGQGLQFLFEYFSETQRNKGNFPGRFSGRQFSNSRSEMNVSTLELGDSALYLCASRKDRVHEQYFGPGTRLTVT.

This chain uses TRBV29-1 with TRBJ2-7; 10 positions agree with TRBD2. The CDR3 runs to 15 residues. V lost 0 bases to trimming and J lost 5 bases; unmatched junction nucleotides: 7. Germline CDR1 and CDR2: SQVTM and ANQGSEA. In DNA form, the CDR3 reads TGCAGCGTTGAAGATCGGGCTAGCGGGAGCCACGAGCAGTACTTC. It is translated as CSVEDRASGSHEQYF.

CDR3: CASNGGKTNNEQFF. The CDR3 bases are TGTGCCAGCAATGGCGGGAAGACGAACAATGAGCAGTTCTTC. The rearrangement joins TRBV2 to TRBJ2-1; D is possibly TRBD2 (6 bases). The germline V gene encodes CDR1 SNHLY and CDR2 FYNNEI. The CDR3 is 14 residues long. Trimming removed 7 bases from V and 5 bases from J, with 15 bases in between.

The gene calls are TRBV2 and TRBJ2-5; 15 bases are a match to TRBD2. The J call may be mistaken, given a closer DNA end match to TRBJ2-1. This CDR3 has 15 residues. CDR1 is SNHLY, CDR2 FYNNEI, per germline. The CDR3: CASKGLAGGYNEQFF. CDR3 DNA: TGTGCCAGCAAGGGACTAGCGGGAGGTTACAATGAGCAGTTCTTC.

J is TRBJ2-3 and V is TRBV28; D unresolved. V was clipped by 3 bases and J by 0 bases, with 7 bases between them. Germline CDR1 reads MDHEN; CDR2 reads SYDVKM. This CDR3 contains 14 residues. The CDR3 protein is CASSFSSSTDTQYF. The CDR3 region has the DNA TGTGCCAGCAGTTTTAGTAGTAGCACAGATACGCAGTATTTT.

This clonotype was picked up a small number of times. The gene calls are TRBV4-2 and TRBJ1-2; D gene unclear. Trimming removed 1 base at V and 4 bases at J, with 10 bases between. The CDR3 runs to 14 residues. CDR1 and CDR2 (germline): LGHNA, YNFKEQ. For the CDR3, the DNA is TGTGCCAGCAGCCAAGGGCAGCCCCTCTATGGCTACACCTTC. Amino acid sequence: CASSQGQPLYGYTF.

In this sample, this clonotype turned up a few times. V is TRBV7-9 and J is TRBJ2-5, with 10 bases lining up with TRBD1. J gave up 1 base and V 6 bases, and 8 bases lay outside the gene matches. The CDR3 length is 16 residues. The V gene's germline CDR1 is SEHNR and CDR2 FQNEAQ (reference sequence). The CDR3 bases are TGTGCCAGCAGTCCCGGGACAGGGGAAACCCAAGAGACCCAGTACTTC. It translates to CASSPGTGETQETQYF. Full variable domain (rest looked up from reference TRBV7-9 and TRBJ2-5): DTGVSQNPRHKITKRGQNVTFRCDPISEHNRLYWYRQTLGQGPEFLTYFQNEAQLEKSRLLSDRFSAERPKGSFSTLEIQRTEQGDSAMYLCASSPGTGETQETQYFGPGTRLLVL.

This clonotype was observed a few times. The chain links TRBV4-3 to TRBJ2-1; 8 nucleotides line up with TRBD2. From germline, CDR1 is LGHNA and CDR2 YSLEER. There are 15 residues in the CDR3. Trimming removed 5 bases from V and 9 bases from J; junction bases left unmatched: 12. In DNA form, the CDR3 reads TGCGCCAGCAGCATAAGATACGGGACTAGGATTGAGCAGTTCTTC. This sequence encodes CASSIRYGTRIEQFF.

The V gene is TRBV5-6, the J gene TRBJ2-1; 9 bases map to TRBD2. Looked up from germline, CDR1 is SGHDT and CDR2 is YYEEEE. The CDR3 extends over 16 amino acids. Unmatched junction bases numbered 18, after V lost 4 bases and J lost 13 bases. CDR3 bases: TGTGCCAGCAGCGCCCGTCGAGCGGGGGGTACAATGCAACAGTTCTTC. This sequence encodes CASSARRAGGTMQQFF.

The table lists this clonotype with a few counts. This rearrangement joins TRBV24-1 to TRBJ2-3; D is uncertain. V lost 3 bases and J lost 1, with 7 bases in between. The CDR3 has 14 amino acids. Germline-derived CDR1 and CDR2 are KGHDR and SFDVKD. The CDR3 DNA sequence: TGTGCCACCAGTGATCCTGACCGCACAGATACGCAGTATTTT. It translates to CATSDPDRTDTQYF.

This clonotype was observed a few times. The chain uses TRBV6-5 and TRBJ1-5; tentative D call: TRBD1 (5 bases). The CDR3 is 12 residues long. Germline values: CDR1 MNHEY, CDR2 SVGAGI. V lost 6 bases and J 4 bases, leaving 7 bases between the germline ends. The CDR3 DNA reads TGTGCCAGCAGGGGACCAAATCAGCCCCAGCATTTT. Residues: CASRGPNQPQHF.

About this clonotype itself: The junction and the germline gene differ at one end; a read error may be behind it. V gene TRBV6-2 or TRBV6-3 combines with J gene TRBJ1-1; 8 nucleotides align to TRBD1. The CDR3 runs 14 residues. Germline V gene sequence: CDR1 MNHEY, CDR2 SVGEGT. CDR3 loop: CASIGTGPNTEAFF. Written as DNA, the CDR3 is TGTGCCAGCATCGGGACAGGACCAAACACCGAAGCTTTCTTT.

The chain joins TRBV7-2 to TRBJ2-7; TRBD2 agrees at 7 bases. Germline lookup yields CDR1 SGHTA and CDR2 FQGNSA. The J segment lost 9 bases and the V segment lost 2 bases, leaving 16 bases of the junction unmatched. The CDR3 runs 16 residues. The CDR3 reads CASSLSGLAVPSGQYF. The CDR3 DNA reads TGTGCCAGCAGCTTATCTGGGCTAGCGGTTCCCTCCGGGCAGTACTTC.

The genes are TRBV9 and TRBJ2-5; D is unresolved. The last part of the DNA fits TRBJ2-7 better; the J call may be wrong. The CDR3 totals 17 residues. CDR1 is SGDLS and CDR2 is YYNGEE in the germline V gene. The chain's CDR3 is CASSVAPQAEHSYEQYF. The CDR3 region has the DNA TGTGCCAGCAGCGTAGCGCCGCAGGCAGAGCACTCCTACGAGCAGTACTTC.

J is TRBJ1-1 and V is TRBV2, with D possibly TRBD1 on 5 matching bases. Per germline, CDR1 SNHLY and CDR2 FYNNEI. The CDR3 covers 12 residues. V gave up 7 bases and J gave up 5 bases, with 11 bases separating them. CDR3 amino acids: CASIGEGTEAFF. CDR3 sequence (DNA): TGTGCCAGCATAGGGGAGGGGACTGAAGCTTTCTTT.

A few counts support this clonotype. The genes are TRBV6-2 or TRBV6-3 and TRBJ2-3; the match to TRBD1 covers 9 bases. This CDR3 has 15 residues. Per germline, CDR1 MNHEY and CDR2 SVGEGT. Trimming removed 6 bases from V and 2 bases from J; junction bases left unmatched: 6. The DNA for the CDR3 is TGTGCCAGCAGCCCCGACAGGGGGGACACAGATACGCAGTATTTT. Translation gives CASSPDRGDTDTQYF.